The 20 T cell receptor beta chains below all came from one sample that was sequenced in a study of blood T cell repertoires in COVID-19. Assay: immunoSEQ multiplex PCR; the TCRdb copy retains only in-frame clones and omits some. The sample lists tens of thousands of clones, around 85% occurring once. Sequenced input: peripheral blood. The receptors were sampled from a human donor in a cohort sampled during active COVID-19.

The rearrangement joins TRBV6-5 to TRBJ1-2; 12 bases are shared with TRBD1. Per the germline V gene, CDR1 is MNHEY and CDR2 is SVGAGI. CDR3 size: 15 residues. The V gene end was trimmed by 7 bases and the J gene end by 8 bases; junction bases not matched to a gene: 11. The DNA for the CDR3 is TGTGCCAGCAAAATACCGGGACAGGGGGCTGGGGGCTACACCTTC. This translates into CASKIPGQGAGGYTF.

J is TRBJ2-7 and V is TRBV28; D gene ambiguous. Trimming took 2 bases from V and 4 from J, leaving 12 bases between them. CDR1 and CDR2 from the germline V gene are MDHEN and SYDVKM. CDR3 length equals 14 residues. CDR3 sequence: CASSLGARVYEQYF. As DNA, the CDR3 is TGTGCCAGCAGTTTAGGTGCCCGGGTATACGAGCAGTACTTC.

This clone was seen only a few times. V usage is TRBV11-2 and J usage is TRBJ1-5; the match to TRBD1 covers 7 bases. CDR3 length equals 15 residues. V gave up 5 bases and J gave up 4 bases; unmatched junction bases: 8. Germline lookup yields CDR1 SGHAT and CDR2 FQNNGV. The CDR3 DNA sequence: TGTGCCAGCAGCCTTTACAGGGGTGCGAATCAGCCCCAGCATTTT. Protein product: CASSLYRGANQPQHF.

The genes are TRBV19 and TRBJ2-5, with TRBD1 matching over 9 bases. Trimming removed 9 bases from V and 5 bases from J; junction bases left unmatched: 13. Germline CDR1 LNHDA, CDR2 SQIVND (reference sequence). The CDR3 contains 15 residues. Here the CDR3 DNA reads TGTGCCAGCAAGGTCCCGGGACAGGGAATTGAGACCCAGTACTTC. It yields the protein CASKVPGQGIETQYF.

The rearrangement uses TRBV6-2 or TRBV6-3 and TRBJ2-7; D is perhaps TRBD1 (6 bases). The ends were cut back, 2 bases at V and 4 bases at J, with 18 bases in the middle. CDR1 MNHEY and CDR2 SVGEGT come from the germline V gene. The CDR3 runs 16 residues. CDR3 protein: CASSYPTGYHAYEQYF. The CDR3 coding sequence is TGTGCCAGCAGTTACCCGACAGGCTACCACGCTTACGAGCAGTACTTC.

The chain couples TRBV2 to TRBJ2-3; tentatively, D is TRBD2 (6 bases). The CDR3 is 14 amino acids. CDR1 is SNHLY, CDR2 FYNNEI, per germline. Trimming stripped 6 bases from V and 3 bases from J, with 13 bases between. The CDR3 sequence: CASSPTGRTDTQYF. For the CDR3, the DNA is TGTGCCAGCAGCCCTACCGGGAGAACAGATACGCAGTATTTT.

V is TRBV9 and J is TRBJ2-3; D is ambiguous. Germline-derived CDR1 and CDR2 are SGDLS and YYNGEE. V dropped 0 bases and J dropped 2 bases, with 10 bases sitting between them. The length of the CDR3 is 15 residues. CDR3 loop: CASSVGSLSTDTQYF. The CDR3 DNA is TGTGCCAGCAGCGTAGGTAGCCTGTCCACAGATACGCAGTATTTT.

V is TRBV10-1 and J is TRBJ2-7, with TRBD1 identical over 8 bases. The CDR3 contains 14 residues. Germline loops: CDR1 WNHNN, CDR2 SYGVQD (reference sequence). The trim removed 5 bases at V and 3 bases at J, leaving 6 bases unmatched. As DNA, the CDR3 is TGCGCCAGCAGTCCCGGGACAGGCCTCTACGAGCAGTACTTC. Protein: CASSPGTGLYEQYF.

In its sample, this clone was seen once. The chain couples TRBV5-4 to TRBJ2-3, with 10 bases aligning to TRBD2. Germline CDR1 is SGHNT and CDR2 is YYREEE (reference sequence). V was pared by 2 bases and J by 3 bases, with 6 bases of the junction left unmatched. The CDR3 totals 16 residues. Here the CDR3 DNA reads TGTGCCAGCAGCTTTAGTGTAGCGGGAGGAACAGATACGCAGTATTTT. Translated: CASSFSVAGGTDTQYF.

This clone was detected once. The J gene is TRBJ1-1, the V gene TRBV5-5; D is unresolved. Trimming stripped 0 bases from V and 5 bases from J, with 8 bases between. CDR1 and CDR2 (germline): SGHKS, YYEKEE (reference sequence). CDR3 length equals 13 residues. The CDR3 protein is CASSLVGETEAFF. The DNA for the CDR3 is TGTGCCAGCAGCTTGGTTGGGGAGACTGAAGCTTTCTTT.

The chain carries TRBV5-8 and TRBJ1-5; 11 bases agree with TRBD1. Germline CDR1 SGHTS, CDR2 YDEGEE. The CDR3 has 16 amino acids. J lost 6 bases, V lost 3 bases, and 8 bases had no gene match. CDR3 sequence reads: CASSSGQGASGQPQHF. The DNA for the CDR3 is TGTGCCAGCAGCTCCGGACAGGGGGCCTCTGGTCAGCCCCAGCATTTT.

J is TRBJ2-3 and V is TRBV20-1; a weak D match, TRBD1 (6 bases). V was pared by 3 bases and J by 2 bases, with 18 bases between. Germline lookup yields CDR1 DFQATT and CDR2 SNEGSKA (reference sequence). The CDR3 runs 16 residues. The chain's CDR3 is CSASGIRDTPTDTQYF. CDR3 sequence (DNA): TGCAGTGCTAGTGGAATCCGGGACACCCCCACAGATACGCAGTATTTT.

The chain combines TRBV7-3 with TRBJ2-2, with 8 bases that match TRBD2. The CDR3 has 16 residues. V shed 1 base and J 6 bases; nucleotides not matched to a gene: 7. The V gene's germline CDR1 is SGHTA and CDR2 FQGTGA. The CDR3 DNA is TGTGCCAGCAGCTTAAACACGGGAGGGCTGCCCGGGGAGCTGTTTTTT. It specifies CASSLNTGGLPGELFF.

The chain links TRBV7-6 to TRBJ2-2; 13 bases align to TRBD2. CDR1 and CDR2 from the germline V gene are SGHVS and FNYEAQ. After removal of 4 bases from V and 2 bases from J, the junction contained 7 bases not matched to a gene. There are 18 residues in the CDR3. CDR3 DNA sequence: TGTGCCAGCAGCTCCCCGGGACTAGCGGGACTAAACACCGGGGAGCTGTTTTTT. The encoded protein is CASSSPGLAGLNTGELFF.

This clone was counted once. This chain joins TRBV2 and TRBJ2-1; maybe TRBD1 (7 bases). The germline V gene encodes CDR1 SNHLY and CDR2 FYNNEI. Between the trimmed V and J ends, which lost 11 bases and 6 bases, there was a span of 20 bases. The CDR3 totals 14 residues. The CDR3 reads CAQHSQGGGNEQFF. The CDR3 coding sequence is TGTGCCCAGCATTCTCAGGGGGGCGGCAATGAGCAGTTCTTC.

The gene calls are TRBV6-2 or TRBV6-3 and TRBJ2-7, with 12 nucleotides matching TRBD2. V dropped 0 bases and J dropped 5; count of bases not matched to a gene: 11. The CDR3 runs to 18 residues. Germline V gene sequence: CDR1 MNHEY, CDR2 SVGEGT. DNA of the CDR3: TGTGCCAGCAGTTACTCGACTAGCGGGAGCAACCCTCGTGACGAGCAGTACTTC. This codes for CASSYSTSGSNPRDEQYF.

This clone came up once. The V gene is TRBV7-6, the J gene TRBJ2-7; 7 positions match TRBD1. Germline-derived CDR1 and CDR2 are SGHVS and FNYEAQ. The CDR3 runs 13 residues. J lost 0 bases, V lost 5 bases, and 1 base had no gene match. The CDR3: CASSRTGSYEQYF. As DNA, the CDR3 is TGTGCCAGCAGCAGGACAGGCTCCTACGAGCAGTACTTC. Combining the CDR3 with reference TRBV7-6 and TRBJ2-7 gives the whole variable domain GAGVSQSPRYKVTKRGQDVALRCDPISGHVSLYWYRQALGQGPEFLTYFNYEAQQDKSGLPNDRFSAERPEGSISTLTIQRTEQRDSAMYRCASSRTGSYEQYFGPGTRLTVT.

The rearrangement joins TRBV3-1 (or the pseudogene TRBV3-2) to TRBJ2-1, with TRBD1 as a possible D gene (5 bases). The length of the CDR3 is 14 residues. Germline-derived CDR1 and CDR2 are LGHDT and YNNKEL (reference sequence). V was cut by 3 bases and J by 2 bases, with 8 bases left in between. As DNA, the CDR3 is TGTGCCAGCAGCCAGCTAGGGGCCTACAATGAGCAGTTCTTC. Translation: CASSQLGAYNEQFF.

This chain uses TRBV19 with TRBJ1-6; D may be TRBD1 (6 bases). CDR1 and CDR2 from the germline V gene are LNHDA and SQIVND (reference sequence). The CDR3 runs 15 residues. V dropped 5 bases and J dropped 7 bases, with 15 bases sitting between them. The CDR3, as DNA: TGTGCCAGTAGTCGACGGGACACCACCAATTCACCCCTCCACTTT. This sequence encodes CASSRRDTTNSPLHF.

The chain combines TRBV5-1 with TRBJ2-1; TRBD2 matches at 10 bases. This CDR3 comprises 14 residues. Per the germline V gene, CDR1 is SGHRS and CDR2 is YFSETQ. V was clipped by 8 bases and J by 4 bases; unmatched bases: 6. CDR3 DNA sequence: TGCGCCAGTACAAGCGGGAGGGAATACAATGAGCAGTTCTTC. Protein product: CASTSGREYNEQFF.